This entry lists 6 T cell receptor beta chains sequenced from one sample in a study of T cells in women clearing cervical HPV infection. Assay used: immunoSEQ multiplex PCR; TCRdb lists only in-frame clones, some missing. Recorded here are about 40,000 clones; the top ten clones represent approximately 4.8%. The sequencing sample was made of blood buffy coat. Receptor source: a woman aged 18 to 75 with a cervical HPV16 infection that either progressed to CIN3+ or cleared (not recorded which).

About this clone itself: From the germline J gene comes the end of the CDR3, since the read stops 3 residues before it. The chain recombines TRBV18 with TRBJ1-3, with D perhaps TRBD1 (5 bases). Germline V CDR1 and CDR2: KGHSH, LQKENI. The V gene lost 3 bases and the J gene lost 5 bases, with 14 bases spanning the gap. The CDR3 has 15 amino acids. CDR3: CASSPGTFSRNTIYF. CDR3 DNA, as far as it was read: TGTGCCAGCTCACCGGGGACTTTCAGTAGAAACACC.

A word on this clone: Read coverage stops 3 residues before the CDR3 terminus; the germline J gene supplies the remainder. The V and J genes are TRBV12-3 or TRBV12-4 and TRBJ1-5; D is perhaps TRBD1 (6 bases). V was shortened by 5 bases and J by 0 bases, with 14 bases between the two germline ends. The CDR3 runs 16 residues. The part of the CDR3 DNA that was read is TGTGCCAGCAGTGAAGGACAGATGGGTAGCAATCAGCCC. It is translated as CASSEGQMGSNQP. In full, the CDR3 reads CASSEGQMGSNQPQHF.

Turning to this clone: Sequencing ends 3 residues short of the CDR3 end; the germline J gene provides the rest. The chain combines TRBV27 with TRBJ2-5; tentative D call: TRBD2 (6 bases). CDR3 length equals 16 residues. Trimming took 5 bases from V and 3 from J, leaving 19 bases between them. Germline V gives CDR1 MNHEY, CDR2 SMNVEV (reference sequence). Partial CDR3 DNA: TGTGCCAGCAGTCCTTTACTAGCAGGGTCAAAAGAGACC. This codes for CASSPLLAGSKET. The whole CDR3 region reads CASSPLLAGSKETQYF.

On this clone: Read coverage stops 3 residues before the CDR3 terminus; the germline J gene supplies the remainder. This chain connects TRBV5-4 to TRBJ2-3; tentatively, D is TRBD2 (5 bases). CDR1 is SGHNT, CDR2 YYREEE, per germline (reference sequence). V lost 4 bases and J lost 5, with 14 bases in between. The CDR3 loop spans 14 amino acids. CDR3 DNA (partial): TGTGCCAGCAGCCCCGAAGGAAGCGGAGATACG. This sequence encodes CASSPEGSGDT. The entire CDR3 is CASSPEGSGDTQYF.

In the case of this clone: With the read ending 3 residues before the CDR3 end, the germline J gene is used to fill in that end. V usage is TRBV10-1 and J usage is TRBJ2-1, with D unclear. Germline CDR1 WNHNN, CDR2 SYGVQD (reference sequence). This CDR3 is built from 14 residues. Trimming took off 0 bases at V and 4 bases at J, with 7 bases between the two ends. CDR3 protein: CASSESETYNEQFF. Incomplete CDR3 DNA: TGCGCCAGCAGTGAGTCCGAGACTTACAATGAG.

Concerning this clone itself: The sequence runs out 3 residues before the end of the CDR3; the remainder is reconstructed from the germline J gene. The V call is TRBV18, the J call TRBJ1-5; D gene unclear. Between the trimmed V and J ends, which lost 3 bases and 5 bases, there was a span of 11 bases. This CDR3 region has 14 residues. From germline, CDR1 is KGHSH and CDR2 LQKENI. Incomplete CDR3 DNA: TGTGCCAGCTCACCCATCGGGGTAGATCAGCCC. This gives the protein CASSPIGVDQP. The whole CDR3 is CASSPIGVDQPQHF.